The rows below give T cell receptor beta chains drawn from one sample of a study of blood T cell repertoires in COVID-19. TCRdb's table, derived via immunoSEQ multiplex PCR, lists solely in-frame clones and lacks some. Of about 75,000 clones in the sample, 90% are singletons; the top ten hold less than 9%. Sequencing was performed on peripheral blood. Source of these receptors: a human donor in a cohort sampled during active COVID-19. Both conserved end residues are trimmed from each CDR3.

V: TRBV6-5; CDR3: ASGTGKEQY
V: TRBV2; CDR3: ASSDGVPDGYT
V: TRBV18; CDR3: ASSRGQGPDTQY
V: TRBV6-1; CDR3: ASSEVIGTAVSSLAKNIQY
V: TRBV5-1; CDR3: ASSDGLIPGQNTGELF
V: TRBV5-4; CDR3: ASSLDPPGGRDGYT
V: TRBV25-1; CDR3: ASSGGLQETQY
V: TRBV15; CDR3: ATSRGDTPNTEAF
V: TRBV4-2; CDR3: ASSQSGRDTQY
V: TRBV19; CDR3: ASSIEQGALGYT
V: TRBV27; CDR3: ASSLYLAGDSYNEQF
V: TRBV6-5; CDR3: ASGTGGGHEQY
V: TRBV27; CDR3: ASSYNRAGENYGYT
V: TRBV19; CDR3: ASSSSNTGELF
V: TRBV3-1/TRBV3-2; CDR3: ASSARGGAFETQY
V: TRBV6-4; CDR3: ASSIGGLADTQY
V: TRBV21-1; CDR3: ASILWDRGREHTEAF
V: TRBV11-2; CDR3: ASSLAPGRGGTQY
V: TRBV7-6; CDR3: ASSSGQGGLGYGYT
V: TRBV6-2/TRBV6-3; CDR3: ASSGRLAGGPRDTQY
V: TRBV12-3/TRBV12-4; CDR3: ASSPGQVSPAF
V: TRBV9; CDR3: ASSVAVGGALDTQY
V: TRBV28; CDR3: ASSLYAGAWRRGNQPQH
V: TRBV6-5; CDR3: ASRPTGNTEAF
V: TRBV7-9; CDR3: ASSLMERYITDTQY
V: TRBV10-1; CDR3: ASSEDRPGEKLF
V: TRBV7-2; CDR3: ASSLDRGILTDTQY
V: TRBV5-1; CDR3: ASSPFRGQDSWEQY
V: TRBV10-1; CDR3: ASSTGAGQPQH
V: TRBV3-1/TRBV3-2; CDR3: ASSQNRRLRGY
V: TRBV19; CDR3: ASSIVGDRDQY
V: TRBV11-1; CDR3: ASSRTGGNYGYT
V: TRBV5-6; CDR3: ASSLGRGGDTQY
V: TRBV12-3/TRBV12-4; CDR3: ASSGLNSPLH
V: TRBV7-2; CDR3: ASSLAPGNTIY
V: TRBV9; CDR3: ASSVGQGASYEQY
V: TRBV7-6; CDR3: ASSLTTGEQY
V: TRBV28; CDR3: ASTIQGIYEQY
V: TRBV5-8; CDR3: ASSLGQGPSYEQY
V: TRBV28; CDR3: ASSSPSTGPNNSPLH
V: TRBV6-5; CDR3: ASTRGNTIY
V: TRBV30; CDR3: AWSIGTVGSGNTIY
V: TRBV18; CDR3: ASSPTGDVEAF
V: TRBV9; CDR3: ASSVGLAAETQY
V: TRBV5-4; CDR3: ASKGGENTEAF
V: TRBV10-3; CDR3: ATQKAGNYGYT
V: TRBV7-2; CDR3: ASSFSSGGEQY
V: TRBV6-5; CDR3: ASSYGQGIYGYT
V: TRBV6-1; CDR3: ASSEKGARTGELF
V: TRBV20-1; CDR3: SARDVPQH
V: TRBV19; CDR3: ASTKKGGRDSNEKLF
V: TRBV7-8; CDR3: ASSLVAGQYGYT
V: TRBV12-3/TRBV12-4; CDR3: ASSFSTADTQY
V: TRBV4-3; CDR3: ASSQGLAQETQY